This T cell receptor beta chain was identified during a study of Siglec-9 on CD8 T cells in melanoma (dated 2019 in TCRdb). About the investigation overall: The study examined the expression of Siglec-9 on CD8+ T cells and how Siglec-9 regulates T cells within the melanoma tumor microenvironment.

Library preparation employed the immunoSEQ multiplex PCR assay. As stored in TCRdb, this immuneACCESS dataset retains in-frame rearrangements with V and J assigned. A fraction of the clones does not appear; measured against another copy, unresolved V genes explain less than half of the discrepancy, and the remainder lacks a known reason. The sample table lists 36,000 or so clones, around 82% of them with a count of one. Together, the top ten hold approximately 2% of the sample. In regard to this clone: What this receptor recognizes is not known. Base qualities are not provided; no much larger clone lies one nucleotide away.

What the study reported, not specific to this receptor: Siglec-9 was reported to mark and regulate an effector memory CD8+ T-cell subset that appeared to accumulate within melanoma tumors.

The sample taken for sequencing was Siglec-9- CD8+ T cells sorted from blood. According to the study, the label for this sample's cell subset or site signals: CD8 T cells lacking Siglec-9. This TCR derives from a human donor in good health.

The CDR3 amino acid sequence is: CATSTQILDGGPLSNEQFF. In nucleotide form, the sequence is TGTGCCACCAGCACACAAATTCTCGATGGGGGGCCCCTGTCCAATGAGCAGTTCTTC. The sequence joins TRBV15 to TRBJ2-1; the D gene cannot be resolved beyond TRBD1 or TRBD2, each matching 6 bases. From cysteine to phenylalanine, the CDR3 is 19 amino acids long. Just CDR3 DNA is preserved here, 57 bases in frame from base 1. Sequences LNHNV (CDR1) and YYDKDF (CDR2) are obtained from the germline V gene (reference sequence). The germline ends are 28 bases apart after V is trimmed by 4 bases and J by 6 bases.